The clone carrying this T cell receptor (beta chain) was counted ten times or more. Its matching antigen is unknown. This sample is part of a study of human T cells and chemical hapten exposure. Study at large: Researchers reported sensitizing a roughly 2 cm by roughly 2 cm upper inner arm skin site with 2% DPC.

MiXCR, run by TCRdb on the RACE reads, gives a single entry per CDR3 protein. Of some 350,000 distinct CDR3 sequences listed, about 6% are singletons. Regarding the study as a whole: Expanded TCRs clustered into significantly more large CDR3 similarity groups than controls, the analysis revealed.

The V gene's germline CDR1 is LNHNV and CDR2 YYDKDF (reference sequence). The ends were cut back, 0 bases at V and 13 bases at J, with 16 bases in the middle. The length of the CDR3 is 15 residues. Time point reported: patch test 2, 6 weeks after DPC sensitization. Described treatment: therapeutic diphenylcyclopropenone sensitization with weekly scalp DPC. The origin of this receptor is a woman aged 18-29 years with alopecia areata. Some clones in this sample may be carry-over from other donors' samples. The sample consisted of whole blood, taken in connection with sensitization to the hapten diphenylcyclopropenone (DPC). The V gene is TRBV15, the J gene TRBJ1-6; possible D gene TRBD1, 6 bases. CDR3 residues: CATSRDRGNTWPLHF. CDR3 DNA sequence: TGTGCCACCAGCAGAGATAGGGGGAATACTTGGCCCCTCCACTTT.